The next 9 T cell receptor beta chains were all read from a single sample in a study of CXCR3-negative and CXCR3-positive naive CD8 T cells (dated by TCRdb to between 2017 and 2020). The run used a NextSeq 550. The Human TCR Profiling Kit (MiLaboratory) was used to prepare UMI-labeled 5' RACE TRB cDNA libraries. Each entry corresponds to one CDR3 protein sequence from reads that TCRdb reprocessed, and DNA is not given. This sample's table lists roughly 25,000 distinct CDR3 sequences. The leading ten clones occupy around 4% of the sample. Sequenced: naive CXCR3- CD8+ T cells from blood. The cell subset or site tag for this specimen amounts to: CD45RO-CCR7+CD27+CD95- naive CD8+ T cells lacking CXCR3 (TNR3-). These receptor sequences come from a human donor in good health. Some clones in this sample may be carry-over from other donors' samples.

The chain has TRBV29-1 and TRBJ1-2; TCRdb names TRBD1, which stays unverified in the absence of DNA. Germline CDR1 and CDR2: SQVTM and ANQGSEA. This CDR3 is built from 12 residues. This CDR3 reads CSAGSESYGYTF.

V is TRBV28 and J is TRBJ2-7. The CDR3 has 16 amino acids. CDR1 is MDHEN, CDR2 SYDVKM, per germline. CDR3 sequence: CASSFPIVDGSFEQYF.

V and J are TRBV5-1 and TRBJ2-7; TCRdb lists TRBD1, though no DNA is available to test this call. This CDR3 region has 13 residues. The germline gives CDR1 SGHRS, CDR2 YFSETQ. CDR3 loop: CASSTGQRNEQYF.

V and J are TRBV27 and TRBJ2-1. CDR1 and CDR2 from the germline V gene are MNHEY and SMNVEV (reference sequence). The CDR3 contains 13 residues. The CDR3 region is CASSTNSGNEQFF.

The chain recombines TRBV7-8 with TRBJ2-1. This CDR3 spans 15 amino acids. CDR1 is SGHVS and CDR2 is FQNEAQ in the germline V gene. CDR3 residues: CASSPAGQYYNEQFF.

The V and J genes are TRBV12-3 or TRBV12-4 and TRBJ2-1. CDR3 length equals 12 residues. CDR3 protein: CASSRTSNEQFF.

The chain joins TRBV7-6 to TRBJ2-3; TCRdb proposes TRBD1, but this gene call is untestable without DNA. CDR3 length: 16 residues. CDR1 and CDR2 from the germline V gene are SGHVS and FNYEAQ. CDR3 region: CASSLARWGNTDTQYF.

This rearrangement joins TRBV29-1 to TRBJ1-5. Per germline, CDR1 SQVTM and CDR2 ANQGSEA. The length of the CDR3 is 12 residues. The CDR3 is CSVDYSNQPQHF.

V usage is TRBV24-1 and J usage is TRBJ2-1; TCRdb proposes TRBD2, but this gene call is untestable without DNA. The CDR3 runs to 16 residues. Germline CDR1 and CDR2: KGHDR and SFDVKD. This chain's CDR3 is CATSEWGLAGAAEQFF.